Listed below are T cell receptor beta chains from one sample, sequenced in a study of T cells in Graves' hyperthyroidism and ophthalmopathy. Via MiXCR, TCRdb re-called the multiplex PCR reads, giving one row per CDR3 protein. This table holds 500,000 to 750,000 distinct CDR3 sequences, about 14% found once. Sequencing used blood. The receptors were sampled from a woman aged 18-30 years with Graves' ophthalmopathy. CDR3s include the opening cysteine and the closing phenylalanine or tryptophan. D genes are given only for firm matches. Expanded clones get a size class; other rows say once, few or many, or leave the size out.

abundance: many; j_gene: TRBJ2-2; d_gene: TRBD1; v_gene: TRBV28; CDR3nt: TGTGCCAGCATCACCGGGACAGGGTATCGGACCGGGGAGCTGTTTTTT; CDR3aa: CASITGTGYRTGELFF
abundance: many; j_gene: TRBJ1-6; d_gene: -; v_gene: TRBV20-1; CDR3nt: TGCAGTGCTAGAGTGAGGGGTATCCGCTCACCCCTCCACTTT; CDR3aa: CSARVRGIRSPLHF
abundance: many; j_gene: TRBJ2-7; d_gene: TRBD1; v_gene: TRBV7-3; CDR3nt: TGTGCCAGCAGCGACTCCGGGACAGGCGGTACCTACGAGCAGTACTTC; CDR3aa: CASSDSGTGGTYEQYF
abundance: -; j_gene: TRBJ2-5; d_gene: -; v_gene: TRBV29-1; CDR3nt: TGCAGCGTTGAAGGGACCCGATTCAGGCGATTGGAGACCCAGTACTTC; CDR3aa: CSVEGTRFRRLETQYF
abundance: -; j_gene: TRBJ1-2; d_gene: -; v_gene: TRBV5-8; CDR3nt: TGTGCCAGCAGCTTGAACAGGGAGCATGGCTACACCTTC; CDR3aa: CASSLNREHGYTF
abundance: few; j_gene: TRBJ2-1; d_gene: TRBD2; v_gene: TRBV19; CDR3nt: TGTGCCAGTAGTATTCGTACTAGCGACGATGAGCAGTTCTTC; CDR3aa: CASSIRTSDDEQFF
abundance: -; j_gene: TRBJ2-5; d_gene: TRBD2; v_gene: TRBV6-2/TRBV6-3; CDR3nt: TGTGCCAGCAGTTACTCCGGGACTAGCGGGAGTGGGGGTCTGGAGACCCAGTACTTC; CDR3aa: CASSYSGTSGSGGLETQYF
abundance: many; j_gene: TRBJ2-1; d_gene: -; v_gene: TRBV7-9; CDR3nt: TGTGCCACCCAAACAGGGACCTCTGGGAATGAGCAGTTCTTC; CDR3aa: CATQTGTSGNEQFF
abundance: few; j_gene: TRBJ2-1; d_gene: -; v_gene: TRBV19; CDR3nt: TGTGCCAGTAGTATCACGCTCCCCCGGACTCGTTCCTACAATGAGCAGTTCTTC; CDR3aa: CASSITLPRTRSYNEQFF
abundance: -; j_gene: TRBJ2-4; d_gene: TRBD2; v_gene: TRBV7-9; CDR3nt: TGTGCCAGCAGCTCCGGTAGCGGGAGGGCCGAGTTAAACATTCAGTACTTC; CDR3aa: CASSSGSGRAELNIQYF
abundance: -; j_gene: TRBJ2-2; d_gene: -; v_gene: TRBV7-6; CDR3nt: TGTGCCAGCAGCTTAGAGGGCGCAGGGGGGATCGCCGGGGAGCTGTTTTTT; CDR3aa: CASSLEGAGGIAGELFF
abundance: few; j_gene: TRBJ1-1; d_gene: -; v_gene: TRBV10-3; CDR3nt: TGTGCCATCAGTGGGTCCGCGCGGACTGAAGCTTTCTTT; CDR3aa: CAISGSARTEAFF
abundance: many; j_gene: TRBJ1-1; d_gene: TRBD1; v_gene: TRBV20-1; CDR3nt: TGCAGTGCTAGAGGGGGACAGGTCACTGAAGCTTTCTTT; CDR3aa: CSARGGQVTEAFF
abundance: many; j_gene: TRBJ1-3; d_gene: -; v_gene: TRBV30; CDR3nt: TGTGCCTGGGGACGGAGAGCTGGAAACACCATATATTTT; CDR3aa: CAWGRRAGNTIYF
abundance: many; j_gene: TRBJ1-6; d_gene: -; v_gene: TRBV11-1; CDR3nt: TGTGCCAGCAGCTTACCGGGGCCAGATTCACCCCTCCACTTT; CDR3aa: CASSLPGPDSPLHF
abundance: few; j_gene: TRBJ2-7; d_gene: -; v_gene: TRBV29-1; CDR3nt: TGCAGCGTCCCTAAAGGGACGGATACCTACGAGCAGTACTTC; CDR3aa: CSVPKGTDTYEQYF
abundance: -; j_gene: TRBJ1-1; d_gene: -; v_gene: TRBV19; CDR3nt: TGTGCCAGTAGTATAAAATCAGGGACTGAAGCTTTCTTT; CDR3aa: CASSIKSGTEAFF
abundance: -; j_gene: TRBJ1-4; d_gene: -; v_gene: TRBV20-1; CDR3nt: TGCAGTACAAGACAGCTGGAAAGGGAAAAACTGTTTTTT; CDR3aa: CSTRQLEREKLFF
abundance: few; j_gene: TRBJ2-1; d_gene: TRBD2; v_gene: TRBV24-1; CDR3nt: TGTGCCACCAGTGCAACTAGCGATCACAATGAGCAGTTCTTC; CDR3aa: CATSATSDHNEQFF
abundance: many; j_gene: TRBJ2-3; d_gene: TRBD2; v_gene: TRBV7-9; CDR3nt: TGTGCCAGCAGCACCCTGACCGGTTCAACCCAAAAACTAGCGGGAGTGCGCACAGATACGCAGTATTTT; CDR3aa: CASSTLTGSTQKLAGVRTDTQYF
abundance: many; j_gene: TRBJ1-1; d_gene: -; v_gene: TRBV12-3/TRBV12-4; CDR3nt: TGTGCCAGCGGGGACACTGAAGCTTTCTTT; CDR3aa: CASGDTEAFF
abundance: -; j_gene: TRBJ1-5; d_gene: -; v_gene: TRBV10-3; CDR3nt: TGTGCCATCAGTGAGGGGGGGCAGGTTCAGCCCCAGCATTTT; CDR3aa: CAISEGGQVQPQHF
abundance: many; j_gene: TRBJ1-1; d_gene: TRBD1; v_gene: TRBV18; CDR3nt: TGTGCCAGCTCTGATTCCGGGACAGGGCGAATGAACACTGAAGCTTTCTTT; CDR3aa: CASSDSGTGRMNTEAFF
abundance: many; j_gene: TRBJ2-5; d_gene: -; v_gene: TRBV20-1; CDR3nt: TGCAGTGCTAGAGATAGTTTCCGACTAGTCGAGACCCAGTACTTC; CDR3aa: CSARDSFRLVETQYF
abundance: -; j_gene: TRBJ2-2; d_gene: -; v_gene: TRBV25-1; CDR3nt: TGTGCCAGCAAAGGGATAGGTACCGGGGAGCTGTTTTTT; CDR3aa: CASKGIGTGELFF
abundance: many; j_gene: TRBJ1-2; d_gene: -; v_gene: TRBV18; CDR3nt: TGTGCCAGCTCACCACCGGGCAGTTACGACGGCTACACCTTC; CDR3aa: CASSPPGSYDGYTF
abundance: many; j_gene: TRBJ2-1; d_gene: -; v_gene: TRBV18; CDR3nt: TGTGCCAGCTCACCCACGAGGGGGGGTGAATTCAATGAGCAGTTCTTC; CDR3aa: CASSPTRGGEFNEQFF
abundance: many; j_gene: TRBJ1-1; d_gene: -; v_gene: TRBV6-1; CDR3nt: TGTGCCAGCAGTGAAGCAGCAGGGGTGATTGGCACTGAAGCTTTCTTT; CDR3aa: CASSEAAGVIGTEAFF
abundance: many; j_gene: TRBJ2-7; d_gene: -; v_gene: TRBV7-9; CDR3nt: TGTGCCAGTACAAACTATCACAGGGTCATAGACTCCTACGAGCAGTACTTC; CDR3aa: CASTNYHRVIDSYEQYF
abundance: many; j_gene: TRBJ2-3; d_gene: TRBD2; v_gene: TRBV7-9; CDR3nt: TGTGCCAGCAGCTTAAAACAGCGGGAGACAGATACGCAGTATTTT; CDR3aa: CASSLKQRETDTQYF
abundance: few; j_gene: TRBJ2-1; d_gene: -; v_gene: TRBV7-9; CDR3nt: TGTGCCAGCAGCTTGGCCCCGGCTCACAATGAGCAGTTCTTC; CDR3aa: CASSLAPAHNEQFF
abundance: many; j_gene: TRBJ2-3; d_gene: TRBD2; v_gene: TRBV7-2; CDR3nt: TGTGCCAGCAGCTTATTCCCTCCAACTAGCGCGATAGTCACAGATACGCAGTATTTT; CDR3aa: CASSLFPPTSAIVTDTQYF
abundance: many; j_gene: TRBJ2-1; d_gene: TRBD2; v_gene: TRBV7-2; CDR3nt: TGTGCCAGCAGCTTAGATGGACTAGCGGGAAGGAATGAGCAGTTCTTC; CDR3aa: CASSLDGLAGRNEQFF
abundance: many; j_gene: TRBJ2-3; d_gene: TRBD2; v_gene: TRBV7-2; CDR3nt: TGTGCCAGCAGCTTAGGGGTCGGGCGGGGGGCGATACGCACAGATACGCAGTATTTT; CDR3aa: CASSLGVGRGAIRTDTQYF
abundance: many; j_gene: TRBJ1-1; d_gene: -; v_gene: TRBV6-1; CDR3nt: TGTGCCAGCAGTCCAGATGGGGAGATGAACACTGAAGCTTTCTTT; CDR3aa: CASSPDGEMNTEAFF
abundance: many; j_gene: TRBJ2-6; d_gene: -; v_gene: TRBV6-1; CDR3nt: TGTGCCAGCAGAGGGGCGCCCGGGGCCAACGTCCTGACTTTC; CDR3aa: CASRGAPGANVLTF
abundance: -; j_gene: TRBJ1-2; d_gene: -; v_gene: TRBV12-3/TRBV12-4; CDR3nt: TGTGCCAGCATGCCCACCAGACTTAACCTCTATGGCTACACCTTC; CDR3aa: CASMPTRLNLYGYTF
abundance: many; j_gene: TRBJ2-3; d_gene: -; v_gene: TRBV3-1; CDR3nt: TGTGCCAGCAGCCCCACCTACGCGGAAGATACGCAGTATTTT; CDR3aa: CASSPTYAEDTQYF
abundance: many; j_gene: TRBJ2-7; d_gene: -; v_gene: TRBV28; CDR3nt: TGTGCCAGCAGTTCTTACAGGGCTTACGAGCAGTACTTC; CDR3aa: CASSSYRAYEQYF
abundance: -; j_gene: TRBJ1-5; d_gene: TRBD1; v_gene: TRBV2; CDR3nt: TGTGCCAGCACCTTGGGGACAGGGAAGCAGCCCCAGCATTTT; CDR3aa: CASTLGTGKQPQHF
abundance: -; j_gene: TRBJ1-1; d_gene: -; v_gene: TRBV10-3; CDR3nt: TGTGCCTCAAAGGGCATGAACACTGAAGCTTTCTTT; CDR3aa: CASKGMNTEAFF
abundance: many; j_gene: TRBJ1-4; d_gene: -; v_gene: TRBV12-3/TRBV12-4; CDR3nt: TGTGCCAGCACCGTCGACGGAGATGCAACTAATGAAAAACTGTTTTTT; CDR3aa: CASTVDGDATNEKLFF
abundance: many; j_gene: TRBJ1-6; d_gene: TRBD1; v_gene: TRBV7-2; CDR3nt: TGTGCCAGCACGGGACAGGGGGCTTCACCCCTCCACTTT; CDR3aa: CASTGQGASPLHF
abundance: -; j_gene: TRBJ1-1; d_gene: -; v_gene: TRBV5-1; CDR3nt: TGCGCCAGCAGCTTGGAACTCCCAGGCACTGAAGCTTTCTTT; CDR3aa: CASSLELPGTEAFF
abundance: few; j_gene: TRBJ2-7; d_gene: TRBD2; v_gene: TRBV6-1; CDR3nt: TGTGCCAGCAGGCCGGGACTAGCGGGAGCGGGGCAGTACTTC; CDR3aa: CASRPGLAGAGQYF
abundance: few; j_gene: TRBJ2-7; d_gene: -; v_gene: TRBV4-1; CDR3nt: TGCGCCAGCAGCCAAGTTTATGGACAGTCGAGCTCCTACGAGCAGTACTTC; CDR3aa: CASSQVYGQSSSYEQYF
abundance: many; j_gene: TRBJ2-1; d_gene: TRBD1; v_gene: TRBV11-2; CDR3nt: TGTGCCAGCAGACCAAAGGGGGCATCGGTCGCCTACAATGAGCAGTTCTTC; CDR3aa: CASRPKGASVAYNEQFF
abundance: many; j_gene: TRBJ2-5; d_gene: -; v_gene: TRBV7-8; CDR3nt: TGTGCCAGCAGCTTAGGTCGGTCCCAAGAGACCCAGTACTTC; CDR3aa: CASSLGRSQETQYF
abundance: few; j_gene: TRBJ2-1; d_gene: -; v_gene: TRBV4-2; CDR3nt: TGTGCCAGCAGCCAAGATGGGGACTCGTCCTACAATGAGCAGTTCTTC; CDR3aa: CASSQDGDSSYNEQFF
abundance: few; j_gene: TRBJ2-2; d_gene: TRBD2; v_gene: TRBV10-3; CDR3nt: TGTGCCACCAACCGGGGACTAGCGGGAGGGAGTCGCACCGGGGAGCTGTTTTTT; CDR3aa: CATNRGLAGGSRTGELFF
abundance: many; j_gene: TRBJ1-1; d_gene: -; v_gene: TRBV29-1; CDR3nt: TGCAGCGTTGGCCCCCCCGGGGCCACTGAAGCTTTCTTT; CDR3aa: CSVGPPGATEAFF
abundance: many; j_gene: TRBJ2-5; d_gene: TRBD2; v_gene: TRBV20-1; CDR3nt: TGCAGTGCTCTCAGGGACTACAAAGAGACCCAGTACTTC; CDR3aa: CSALRDYKETQYF
abundance: -; j_gene: TRBJ2-1; d_gene: TRBD2; v_gene: TRBV30; CDR3nt: TGTGCCTGGAGTGTAGCGGGAGCGCTAAGCTCCTACAATGAGCAGTTCTTC; CDR3aa: CAWSVAGALSSYNEQFF
abundance: many; j_gene: TRBJ2-1; d_gene: TRBD1; v_gene: TRBV3-1; CDR3nt: TGTGCCAGCAGCCAGGGACAGGGGGCCTCTGAGCAGTTCTTC; CDR3aa: CASSQGQGASEQFF